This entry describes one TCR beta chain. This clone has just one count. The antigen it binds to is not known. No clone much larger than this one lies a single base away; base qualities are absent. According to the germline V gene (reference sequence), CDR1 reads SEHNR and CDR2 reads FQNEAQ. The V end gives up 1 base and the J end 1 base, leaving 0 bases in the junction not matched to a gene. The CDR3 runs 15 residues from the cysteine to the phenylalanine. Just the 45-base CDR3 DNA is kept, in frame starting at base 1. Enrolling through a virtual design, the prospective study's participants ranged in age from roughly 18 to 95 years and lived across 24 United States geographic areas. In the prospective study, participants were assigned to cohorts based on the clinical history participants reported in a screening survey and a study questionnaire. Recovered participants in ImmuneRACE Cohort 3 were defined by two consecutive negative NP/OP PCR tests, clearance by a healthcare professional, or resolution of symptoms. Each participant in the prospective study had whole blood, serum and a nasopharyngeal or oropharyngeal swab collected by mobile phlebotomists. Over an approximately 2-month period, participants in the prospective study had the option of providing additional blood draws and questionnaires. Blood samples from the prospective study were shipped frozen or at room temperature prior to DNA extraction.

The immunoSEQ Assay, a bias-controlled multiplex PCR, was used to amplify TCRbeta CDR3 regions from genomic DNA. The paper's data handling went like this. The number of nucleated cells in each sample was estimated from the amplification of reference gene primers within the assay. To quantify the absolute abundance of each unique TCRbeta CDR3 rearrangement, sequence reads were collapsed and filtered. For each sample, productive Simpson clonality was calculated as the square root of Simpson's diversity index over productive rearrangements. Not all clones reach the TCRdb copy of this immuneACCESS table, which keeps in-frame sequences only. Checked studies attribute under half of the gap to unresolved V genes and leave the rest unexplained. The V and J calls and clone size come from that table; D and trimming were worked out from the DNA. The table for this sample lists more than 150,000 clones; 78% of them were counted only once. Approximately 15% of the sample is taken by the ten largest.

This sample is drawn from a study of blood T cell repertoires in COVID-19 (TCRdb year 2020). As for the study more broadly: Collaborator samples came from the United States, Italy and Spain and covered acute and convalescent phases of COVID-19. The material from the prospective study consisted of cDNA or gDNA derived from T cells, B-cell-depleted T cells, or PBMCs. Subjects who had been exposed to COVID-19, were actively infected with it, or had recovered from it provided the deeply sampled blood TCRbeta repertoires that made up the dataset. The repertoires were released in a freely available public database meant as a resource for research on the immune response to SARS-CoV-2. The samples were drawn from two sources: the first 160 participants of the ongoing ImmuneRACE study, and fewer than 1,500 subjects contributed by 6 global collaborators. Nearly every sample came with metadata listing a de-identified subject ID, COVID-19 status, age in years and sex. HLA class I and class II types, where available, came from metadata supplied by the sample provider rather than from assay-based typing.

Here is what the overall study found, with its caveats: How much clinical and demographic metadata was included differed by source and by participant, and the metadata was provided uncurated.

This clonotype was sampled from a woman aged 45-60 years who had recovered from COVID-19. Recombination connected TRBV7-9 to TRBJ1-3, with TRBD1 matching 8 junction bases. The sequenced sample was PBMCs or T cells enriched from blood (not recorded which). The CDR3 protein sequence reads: CASSLGDRSGNTIYF. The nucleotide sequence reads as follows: TGTGCCAGCAGCTTAGGGGACAGGTCTGGAAACACCATATATTTT.